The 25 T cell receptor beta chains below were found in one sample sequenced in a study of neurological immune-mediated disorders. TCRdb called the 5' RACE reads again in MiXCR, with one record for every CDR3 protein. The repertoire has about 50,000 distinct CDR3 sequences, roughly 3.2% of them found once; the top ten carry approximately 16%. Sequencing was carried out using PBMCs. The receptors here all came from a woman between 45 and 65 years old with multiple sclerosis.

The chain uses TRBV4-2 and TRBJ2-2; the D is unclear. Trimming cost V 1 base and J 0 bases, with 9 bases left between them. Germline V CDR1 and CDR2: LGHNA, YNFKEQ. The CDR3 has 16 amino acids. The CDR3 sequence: CASSQVVGPNTGELFF. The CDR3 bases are TGTGCCAGCAGCCAAGTTGTCGGTCCGAACACCGGGGAGCTGTTTTTT.

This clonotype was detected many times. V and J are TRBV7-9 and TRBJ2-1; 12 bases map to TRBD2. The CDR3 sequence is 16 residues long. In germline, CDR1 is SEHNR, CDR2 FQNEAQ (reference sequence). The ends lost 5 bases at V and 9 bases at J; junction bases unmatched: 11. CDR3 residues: CASSTSLAGGPGEQFF. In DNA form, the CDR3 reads TGTGCCAGCAGCACCTCTCTAGCGGGGGGGCCTGGTGAGCAGTTCTTC.

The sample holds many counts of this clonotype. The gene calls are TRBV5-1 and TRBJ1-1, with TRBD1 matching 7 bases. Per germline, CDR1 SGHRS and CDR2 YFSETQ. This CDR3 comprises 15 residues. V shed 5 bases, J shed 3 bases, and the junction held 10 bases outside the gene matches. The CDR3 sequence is CASRLDGDSYTEAFF. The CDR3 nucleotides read TGCGCCAGCAGATTAGATGGGGACAGCTACACTGAAGCTTTCTTT.

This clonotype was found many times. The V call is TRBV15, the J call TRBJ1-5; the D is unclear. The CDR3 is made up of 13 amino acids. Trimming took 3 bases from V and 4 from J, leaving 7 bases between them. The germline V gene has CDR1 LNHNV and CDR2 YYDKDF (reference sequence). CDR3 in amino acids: CATSRGPNQPQHF. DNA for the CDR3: TGTGCCACCAGCAGGGGCCCAAATCAGCCCCAGCATTTT.

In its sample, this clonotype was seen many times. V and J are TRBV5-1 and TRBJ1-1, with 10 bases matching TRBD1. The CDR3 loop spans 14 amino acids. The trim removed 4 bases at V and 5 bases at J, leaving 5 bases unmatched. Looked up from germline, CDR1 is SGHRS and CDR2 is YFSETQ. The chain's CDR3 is CASSRDRGGTEAFF. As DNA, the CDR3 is TGCGCCAGCAGCCGGGACAGGGGCGGGACTGAAGCTTTCTTT.

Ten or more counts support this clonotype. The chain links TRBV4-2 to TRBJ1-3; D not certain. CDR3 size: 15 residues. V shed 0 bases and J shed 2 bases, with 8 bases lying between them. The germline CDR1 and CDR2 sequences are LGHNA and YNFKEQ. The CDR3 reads CASSQEQTAGNTIYF. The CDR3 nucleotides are TGTGCCAGCAGCCAAGAACAGACCGCTGGAAACACCATATATTTT.

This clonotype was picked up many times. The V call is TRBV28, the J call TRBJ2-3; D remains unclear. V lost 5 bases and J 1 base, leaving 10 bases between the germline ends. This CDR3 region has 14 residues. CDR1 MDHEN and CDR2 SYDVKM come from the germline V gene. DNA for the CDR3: TGTGCCAGCAGTACCTCACAAGGCACAGATACGCAGTATTTT. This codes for CASSTSQGTDTQYF.

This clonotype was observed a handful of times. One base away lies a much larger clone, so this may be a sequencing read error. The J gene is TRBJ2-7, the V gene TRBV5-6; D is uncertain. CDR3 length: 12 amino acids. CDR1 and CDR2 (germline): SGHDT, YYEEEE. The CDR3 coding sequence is TGTGACAGCAGCTTGTGGGGATACGAGCAGTACGTC. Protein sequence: CDSSLWGYEQYV.

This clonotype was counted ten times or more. The CDR3: CASSFTSGGAYEQFF. The CDR3 DNA follows: TGTGCCAGCAGCTTCACTAGCGGGGGGGCCTATGAGCAGTTCTTC. V gene TRBV5-5 combines with J gene TRBJ2-1, with 13 positions matching TRBD2. This CDR3 is 15 amino acids long. Germline V gene data show CDR1 as SGHKS and CDR2 as YYEKEE (reference sequence). V shed 2 bases, J shed 8 bases, and the junction held 4 bases outside the gene matches.

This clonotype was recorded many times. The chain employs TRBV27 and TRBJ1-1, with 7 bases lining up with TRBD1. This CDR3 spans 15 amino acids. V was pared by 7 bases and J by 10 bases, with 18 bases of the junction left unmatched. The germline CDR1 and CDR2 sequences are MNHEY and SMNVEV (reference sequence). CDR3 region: CASNEGLNRGDRAFF. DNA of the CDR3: TGTGCCAGCAACGAGGGACTAAACAGGGGCGACCGAGCTTTCTTT.

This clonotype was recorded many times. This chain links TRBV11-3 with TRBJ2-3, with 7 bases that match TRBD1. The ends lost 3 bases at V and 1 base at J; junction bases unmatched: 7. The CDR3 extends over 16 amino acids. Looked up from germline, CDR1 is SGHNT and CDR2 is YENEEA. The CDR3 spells CASSLGDRVGTDTQYF. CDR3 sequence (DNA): TGTGCCAGCAGCTTGGGAGACAGGGTGGGCACAGATACGCAGTATTTT.

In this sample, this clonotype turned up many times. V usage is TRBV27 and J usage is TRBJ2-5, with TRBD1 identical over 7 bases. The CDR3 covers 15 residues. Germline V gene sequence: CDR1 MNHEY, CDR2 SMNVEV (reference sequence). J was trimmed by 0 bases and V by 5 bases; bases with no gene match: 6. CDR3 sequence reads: CASSPIQGYQETQYF. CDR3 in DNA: TGTGCCAGCAGTCCCATACAGGGGTACCAAGAGACCCAGTACTTC.

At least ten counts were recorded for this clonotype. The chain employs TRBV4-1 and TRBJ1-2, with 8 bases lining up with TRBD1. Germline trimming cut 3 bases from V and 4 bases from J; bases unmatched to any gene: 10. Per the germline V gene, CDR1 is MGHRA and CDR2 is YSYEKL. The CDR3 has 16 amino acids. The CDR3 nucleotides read TGCGCCAGCAGCCATTGGGACAGGCGCAAGGGCTATGGCTACACCTTC. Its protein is CASSHWDRRKGYGYTF.

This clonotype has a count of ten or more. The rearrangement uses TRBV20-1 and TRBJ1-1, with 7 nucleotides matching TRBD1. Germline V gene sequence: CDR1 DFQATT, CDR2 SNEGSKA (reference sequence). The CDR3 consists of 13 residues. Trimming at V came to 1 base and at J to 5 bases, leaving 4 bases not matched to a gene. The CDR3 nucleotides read TGCAGTGCTAGAGGACAGGGAGGAACTGAAGCTTTCTTT. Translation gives CSARGQGGTEAFF.

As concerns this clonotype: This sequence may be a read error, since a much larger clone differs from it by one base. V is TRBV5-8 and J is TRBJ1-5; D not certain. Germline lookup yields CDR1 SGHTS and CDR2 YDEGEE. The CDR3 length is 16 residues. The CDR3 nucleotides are TGTGCCAGCAGCCCAGATGGCATGTATAGCAATCAGCCCCAGAATTTT. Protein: CASSPDGMYSNQPQNF.

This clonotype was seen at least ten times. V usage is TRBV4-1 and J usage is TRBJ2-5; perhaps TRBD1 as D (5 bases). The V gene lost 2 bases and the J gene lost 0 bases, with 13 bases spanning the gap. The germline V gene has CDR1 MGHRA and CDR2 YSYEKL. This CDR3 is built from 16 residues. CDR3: CASSQLGSRDQETQYF. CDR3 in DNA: TGCGCCAGCAGCCAACTTGGGTCCAGGGACCAAGAGACCCAGTACTTC.

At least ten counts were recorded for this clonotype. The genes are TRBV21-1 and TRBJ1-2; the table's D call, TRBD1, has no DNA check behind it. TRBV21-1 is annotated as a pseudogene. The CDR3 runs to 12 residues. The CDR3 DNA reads TGTGCCAGCAGCAGGGCAGGGGATGGCTACACCTTC. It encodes CASSRAGDGYTF.

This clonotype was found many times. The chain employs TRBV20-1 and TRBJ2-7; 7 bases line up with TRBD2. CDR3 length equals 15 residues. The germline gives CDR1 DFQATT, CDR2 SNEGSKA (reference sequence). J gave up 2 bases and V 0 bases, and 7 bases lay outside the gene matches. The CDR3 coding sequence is TGCAGTGCTAGAGACCACTCCCTAGCGGCCTACGAGCAGTACTTC. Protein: CSARDHSLAAYEQYF.

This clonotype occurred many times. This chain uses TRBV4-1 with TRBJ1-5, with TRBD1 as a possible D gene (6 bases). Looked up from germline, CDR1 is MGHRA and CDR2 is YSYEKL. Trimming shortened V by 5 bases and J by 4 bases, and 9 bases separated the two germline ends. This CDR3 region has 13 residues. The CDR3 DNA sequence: TGCGCCAGCAGCGGTCAGGGGAATCAGCCCCAGCATTTT. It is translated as CASSGQGNQPQHF.

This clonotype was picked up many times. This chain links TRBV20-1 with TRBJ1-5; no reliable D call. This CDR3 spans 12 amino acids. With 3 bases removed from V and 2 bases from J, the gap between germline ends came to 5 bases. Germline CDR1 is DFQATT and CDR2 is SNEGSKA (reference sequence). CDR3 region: CSASPGNQPQHF. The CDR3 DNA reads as TGCAGTGCTAGCCCGGGCAATCAGCCCCAGCATTTT.

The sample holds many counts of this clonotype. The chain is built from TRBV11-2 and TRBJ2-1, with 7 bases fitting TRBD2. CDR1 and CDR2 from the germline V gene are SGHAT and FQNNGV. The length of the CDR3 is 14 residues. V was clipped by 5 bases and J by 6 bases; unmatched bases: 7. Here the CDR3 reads CASSTGTISNEQFF. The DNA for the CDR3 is TGTGCCAGCAGCACCGGGACTATCAGCAATGAGCAGTTCTTC. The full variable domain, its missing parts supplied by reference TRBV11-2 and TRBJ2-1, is EAGVAQSPRYKIIEKRQSVAFWCNPISGHATLYWYQQILGQGPKLLIQFQNNGVVDDSQLPKDRFSAERLKGVDSTLKIQPAKLEDSAVYLCASSTGTISNEQFFGPGTRLTVL.

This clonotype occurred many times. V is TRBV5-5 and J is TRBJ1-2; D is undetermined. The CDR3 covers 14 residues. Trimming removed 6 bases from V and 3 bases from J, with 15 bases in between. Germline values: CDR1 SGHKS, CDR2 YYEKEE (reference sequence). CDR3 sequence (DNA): TGTGCCAGCACCCCCGGCTTGGAGGACTATGGCTACACCTTC. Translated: CASTPGLEDYGYTF.

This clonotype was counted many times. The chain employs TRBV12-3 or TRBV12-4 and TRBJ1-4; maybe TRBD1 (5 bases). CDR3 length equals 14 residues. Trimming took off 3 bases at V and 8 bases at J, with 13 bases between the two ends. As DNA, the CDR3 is TGTGCCAGCAGTTTCGGGCAGGGTAACGAAAAACTGTTTTTT. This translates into CASSFGQGNEKLFF.

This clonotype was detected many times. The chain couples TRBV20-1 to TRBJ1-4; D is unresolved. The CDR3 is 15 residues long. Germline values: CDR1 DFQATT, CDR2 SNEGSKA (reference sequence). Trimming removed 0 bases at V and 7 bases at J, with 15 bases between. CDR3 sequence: CSARDNARNAEKLFF. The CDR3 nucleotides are TGCAGTGCTAGAGATAATGCGAGGAACGCTGAAAAACTGTTTTTT.

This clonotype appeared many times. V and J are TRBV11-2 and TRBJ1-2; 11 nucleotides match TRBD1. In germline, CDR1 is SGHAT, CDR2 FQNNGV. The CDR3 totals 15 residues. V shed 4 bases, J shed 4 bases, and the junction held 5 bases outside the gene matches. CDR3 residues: CASSSGQGVVYGYTF. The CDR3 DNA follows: TGTGCCAGCAGCTCGGGACAGGGGGTGGTCTATGGCTACACCTTC.